The 14 T cell receptor beta chains below all came from one sample that was sequenced in a study of B cell selection in AIRE deficiency. Sequencing used immunoSEQ multiplex PCR; TCRdb keeps in-frame clones, though not all of them. The profile covers over 20,000 clones, with 92% appearing a single time and around 1.1% taken by the ten largest. The regulatory T cell sort gate was CD4+CD25hiCD127low/negative. Sequencing used CD4+CD25+ Tregs sorted from PBMCs. These receptors were collected from a human donor in good health.

CDR3 amino acids: CASSPLSWGGEQFF. In DNA form, the CDR3 reads TGTGCCAGCTCACCATTGTCATGGGGTGGTGAGCAGTTCTTC. The chain employs TRBV18 and TRBJ2-1, with D unresolved. The V end was cut by 2 bases, the J end by 9 bases, with 14 bases between. Germline CDR1 reads KGHSH; CDR2 reads LQKENI. This CDR3 is 14 amino acids long. The full variable domain, rest sourced from reference TRBV18 and TRBJ2-1, is NAGVMQNPRHLVRRRGQEARLRCSPMKGHSHVYWYRQLPEEGLKFMVYLQKENIIDESGMPKERFSAEFPKEGPSILRIQQVVRGDSAAYFCASSPLSWGGEQFFGPGTRLTVL.

The V and J genes are TRBV11-1 and TRBJ1-1; D gene ambiguous. From germline, CDR1 is SGHAT and CDR2 FQDESV (reference sequence). The V end lost 5 bases, the J end lost 7 bases, and 14 bases lay between the germline ends. The length of the CDR3 is 13 residues. The CDR3 nucleotides are TGTGCCAGCAGCCGTCCGAGGTTCGGTGAAGCTTTCTTT. Residues: CASSRPRFGEAFF.

V usage is TRBV10-3 and J usage is TRBJ1-2, with D uncertain. The germline V gene has CDR1 ENHRY and CDR2 SYGVKD. Trimming stripped 4 bases from V and 4 bases from J, with 7 bases between. The CDR3 is made up of 12 amino acids. CDR3 in DNA: TGTGCCATCAGTGGAGCGGCCTATGGCTACACCTTC. Its translation is CAISGAAYGYTF.

This chain joins TRBV5-6 and TRBJ2-7; the match to TRBD2 covers 12 bases. The CDR3 spans 18 residues. Trimming cost V 1 base and J 4 bases; bases outside gene matches: 12. CDR1 and CDR2 from the germline V gene are SGHDT and YYEEEE. The CDR3 region is CASSLLAGGLSLTYEQYF. In DNA form, the CDR3 reads TGTGCCAGCAGCTTGCTAGCGGGGGGGCTGTCCCTAACTTACGAGCAGTACTTC.

The chain joins TRBV5-1 to TRBJ1-2, with 7 bases aligning to TRBD1. CDR1 and CDR2 (germline): SGHRS, YFSETQ. The length of the CDR3 is 14 residues. Trimming cost V 4 bases and J 5 bases; bases outside gene matches: 8. In DNA, the CDR3 is TGCGCCAGCAGCAACGGACAGGCAAGTTATGGCTACACCTTC. This encodes CASSNGQASYGYTF.

V is TRBV11-2 and J is TRBJ2-1; D unresolved. This CDR3 spans 15 amino acids. The germline V gene encodes CDR1 SGHAT and CDR2 FQNNGV. Trimming removed 2 bases from V and 6 bases from J, with 14 bases in between. The CDR3 DNA is TGTGCCAGCAGCTTAATGGTCCAAGGTAGCAATGAGCAGTTCTTC. Its protein product is CASSLMVQGSNEQFF.

The gene calls are TRBV5-1 and TRBJ1-6, with 7 bases aligning to TRBD1. The CDR3 covers 19 residues. J lost 7 bases, V lost 1 base, and 17 bases had no gene match. Germline V gene lookup returns CDR1 SGHRS and CDR2 YFSETQ. The CDR3 region is CASSLWPGQSPPMNSPLHF. CDR3 DNA sequence: TGCGCCAGCAGCTTGTGGCCGGGACAGAGCCCCCCTATGAATTCACCCCTCCACTTT.

DNA of the CDR3: TGTGCCAGCAGTTTATCTGCCAGCATTGGGTATGGCTACACCTTC. It is translated as CASSLSASIGYGYTF. This chain uses TRBV27 with TRBJ1-2, with D unclear. This CDR3 is 15 amino acids long. Germline-derived CDR1 and CDR2 are MNHEY and SMNVEV (reference sequence). Trimming left V 0 bases short and J 5 bases short, with 13 bases between.

This chain links TRBV7-8 with TRBJ2-7; D might be TRBD1 (5 bases). Trimming cost V 3 bases and J 3 bases, with 9 bases left between them. The germline gives CDR1 SGHVS, CDR2 FQNEAQ. This CDR3 is built from 13 residues. CDR3 DNA: TGTGCCAGCAGCTTGGGGCTTGACTACGAGCAGTACTTC. Protein sequence: CASSLGLDYEQYF.

This clone was observed once. The chain links TRBV2 to TRBJ1-4, with D possibly matching TRBD1 (6 bases). The length of the CDR3 is 13 residues. V shed 7 bases and J shed 4 bases, with 10 bases lying between them. Germline CDR1 is SNHLY and CDR2 is FYNNEI. The CDR3 coding sequence is TGTGCCAGCACTGGACAGAATAATGAAAAACTGTTTTTT. Translated, it gives CASTGQNNEKLFF.

This chain joins TRBV30 and TRBJ1-1; D is unclear. The CDR3 extends over 13 amino acids. The ends were cut back, 1 base at V and 6 bases at J, with 12 bases in the middle. CDR1 and CDR2 (germline): GTSNPN, SVGIG (reference sequence). CDR3 in amino acids: CAWSDSGRAEAFF. DNA for the CDR3: TGTGCCTGGAGTGATTCAGGAAGAGCTGAAGCTTTCTTT.

The chain employs TRBV9 and TRBJ1-2, with no clear D. Between the trimmed V and J ends, which lost 0 bases and 2 bases, there was a span of 5 bases. Germline CDR1 is SGDLS and CDR2 is YYNGEE. The CDR3 extends over 13 amino acids. The CDR3 sequence is CASSVDGNYGYTF. The CDR3 coding sequence is TGTGCCAGCAGCGTAGACGGAAACTATGGCTACACCTTC.

The chain combines TRBV11-2 with TRBJ2-7, with D maybe TRBD1 (5 bases). Deletions cut 5 bases from V and 6 bases from J, with 17 bases between. This CDR3 comprises 14 residues. Germline CDR1 and CDR2: SGHAT and FQNNGV. DNA of the CDR3: TGTGCCAGCAGCAGAGACCTGGCCAGGGCCGAGCAGTACTTC. Translating gives CASSRDLARAEQYF.

This clone appeared once. The chain combines TRBV7-3 with TRBJ2-3; 12 positions agree with TRBD1. The CDR3 totals 16 residues. Per the germline V gene, CDR1 is SGHTA and CDR2 is FQGTGA. The V gene end was trimmed by 2 bases and the J gene end by 6 bases; junction bases not matched to a gene: 6. In nucleotides, the CDR3 is TGTGCCAGCAGCTTAGCGGGACAGGGGGCTAGGGATACGCAGTATTTT. It translates to CASSLAGQGARDTQYF.